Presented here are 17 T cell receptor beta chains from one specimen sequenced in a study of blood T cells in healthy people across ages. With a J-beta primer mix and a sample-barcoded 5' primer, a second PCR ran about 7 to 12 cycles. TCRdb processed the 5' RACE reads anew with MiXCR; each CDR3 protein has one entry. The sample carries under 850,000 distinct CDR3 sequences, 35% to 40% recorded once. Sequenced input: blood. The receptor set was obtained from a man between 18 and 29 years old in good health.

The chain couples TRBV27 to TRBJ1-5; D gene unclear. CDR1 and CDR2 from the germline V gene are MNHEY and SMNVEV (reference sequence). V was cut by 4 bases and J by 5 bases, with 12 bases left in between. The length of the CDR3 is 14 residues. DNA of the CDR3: TGTGCCAGCAGTTACGCAGTGAGCGATCAGCCCCAGCATTTT. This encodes CASSYAVSDQPQHF.

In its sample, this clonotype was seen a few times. The CDR3 loop is CASSTIGTVSRTDTQYF. The CDR3 nucleotides read TGTGCCAGCAGTACCATCGGGACAGTGTCTCGCACAGATACGCAGTATTTT. This sequence joins TRBV6-2 or TRBV6-3 and TRBJ2-3; 7 nucleotides align to TRBD1. CDR1 is MNHEY, CDR2 SVGEGT, per germline. The CDR3 loop spans 17 amino acids. The J segment lost 1 base and the V segment lost 5 bases, leaving 12 bases of the junction unmatched.

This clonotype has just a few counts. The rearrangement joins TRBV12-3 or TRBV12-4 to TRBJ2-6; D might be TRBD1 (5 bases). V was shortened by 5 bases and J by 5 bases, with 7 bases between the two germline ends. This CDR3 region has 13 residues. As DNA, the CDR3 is TGTGCCAGCAGTCCGGACAGGGCCAACGTCCTGACTTTC. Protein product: CASSPDRANVLTF.

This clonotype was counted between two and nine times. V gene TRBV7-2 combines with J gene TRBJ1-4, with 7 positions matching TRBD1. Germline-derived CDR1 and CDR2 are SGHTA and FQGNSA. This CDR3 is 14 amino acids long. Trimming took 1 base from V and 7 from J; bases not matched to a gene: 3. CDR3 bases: TGTGCCAGCAGCTTAGTACAGGGGCGTGAAAAACTGTTTTTT. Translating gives CASSLVQGREKLFF.

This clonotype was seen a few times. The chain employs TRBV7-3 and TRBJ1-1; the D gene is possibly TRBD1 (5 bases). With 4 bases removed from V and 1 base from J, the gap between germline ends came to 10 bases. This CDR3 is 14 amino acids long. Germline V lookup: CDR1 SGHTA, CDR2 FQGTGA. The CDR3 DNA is TGTGCCAGCAGCTCAGGGTGGGGGAACACTGAAGCTTTCTTT. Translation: CASSSGWGNTEAFF.

CDR3 sequence reads: CASRGVYTTDTQYF. The CDR3 DNA reads TGTGCCAGCAGAGGGGTTTATACCACAGATACGCAGTATTTT. V and J are TRBV7-2 and TRBJ2-3; a weak D match, TRBD1 (5 bases). The CDR3 extends over 14 amino acids. Trimming took off 6 bases at V and 2 bases at J, with 12 bases between the two ends. In germline, CDR1 is SGHTA, CDR2 FQGNSA.

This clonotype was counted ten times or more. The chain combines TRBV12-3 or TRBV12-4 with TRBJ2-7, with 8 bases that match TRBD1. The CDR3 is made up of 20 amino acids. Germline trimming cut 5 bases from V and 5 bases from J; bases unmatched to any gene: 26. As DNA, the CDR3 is TGTGCCAGCAGTCAAACAGGGGGTCGAAACCCCAGGGGCTATCTCCACGAGCAGTACTTC. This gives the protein CASSQTGGRNPRGYLHEQYF.

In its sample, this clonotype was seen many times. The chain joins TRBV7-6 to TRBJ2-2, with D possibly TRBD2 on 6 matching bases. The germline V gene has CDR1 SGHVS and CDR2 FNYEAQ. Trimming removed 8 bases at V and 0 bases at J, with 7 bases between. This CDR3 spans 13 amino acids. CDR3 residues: CASGLTNTGELFF. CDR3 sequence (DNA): TGTGCCAGCGGACTAACGAACACCGGGGAGCTGTTTTTT. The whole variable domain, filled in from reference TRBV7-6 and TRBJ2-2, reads GAGVSQSPRYKVTKRGQDVALRCDPISGHVSLYWYRQALGQGPEFLTYFNYEAQQDKSGLPNDRFSAERPEGSISTLTIQRTEQRDSAMYRCASGLTNTGELFFGEGSRLTVL.

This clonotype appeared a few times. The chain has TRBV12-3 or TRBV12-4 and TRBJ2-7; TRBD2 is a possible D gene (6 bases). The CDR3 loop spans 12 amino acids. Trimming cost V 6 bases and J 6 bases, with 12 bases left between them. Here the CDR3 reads CASSTHGGEQYF. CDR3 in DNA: TGTGCCAGCAGCACCCACGGGGGCGAGCAGTACTTC.

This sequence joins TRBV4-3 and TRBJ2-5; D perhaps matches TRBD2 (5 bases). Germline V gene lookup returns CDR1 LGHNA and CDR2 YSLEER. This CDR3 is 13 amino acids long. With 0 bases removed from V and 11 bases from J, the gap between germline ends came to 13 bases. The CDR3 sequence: CASSQDLEAIQYF. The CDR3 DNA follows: TGCGCCAGCAGCCAAGATTTGGAGGCTATTCAGTACTTC.

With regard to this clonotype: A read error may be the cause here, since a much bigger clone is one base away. This CDR3 reads CASSLGTGGDGYTF. The CDR3 DNA reads as TGCGCCAGCAGCTTGGGGACAGGGGGCGATGGCTACACCTTC. The chain employs TRBV5-1 and TRBJ1-2, with 11 bases lining up with TRBD1. Trimming at V came to 0 bases and at J to 6 bases, leaving 1 base not matched to a gene. This CDR3 contains 14 residues. The germline V gene has CDR1 SGHRS and CDR2 YFSETQ.

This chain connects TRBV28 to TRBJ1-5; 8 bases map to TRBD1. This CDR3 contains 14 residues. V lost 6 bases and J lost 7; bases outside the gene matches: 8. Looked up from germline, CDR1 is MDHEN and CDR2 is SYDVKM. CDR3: CASSSGGGKQPQHF. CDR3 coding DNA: TGTGCCAGCAGCTCAGGGGGCGGAAAGCAGCCCCAGCATTTT.

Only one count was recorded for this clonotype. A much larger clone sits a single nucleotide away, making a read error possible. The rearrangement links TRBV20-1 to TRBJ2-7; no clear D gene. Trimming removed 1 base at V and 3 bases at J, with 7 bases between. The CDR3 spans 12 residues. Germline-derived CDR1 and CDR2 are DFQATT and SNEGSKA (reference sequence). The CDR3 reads CSARARGYEQYV. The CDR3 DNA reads TGCAGTGCTAGAGCCAGAGGCTACGAGCAGTACGTC.

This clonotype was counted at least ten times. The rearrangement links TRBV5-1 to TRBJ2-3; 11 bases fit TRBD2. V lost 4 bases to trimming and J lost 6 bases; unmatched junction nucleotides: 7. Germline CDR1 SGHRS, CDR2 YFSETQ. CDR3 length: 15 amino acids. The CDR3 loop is CASSLRLAGSDTQYF. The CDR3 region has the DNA TGCGCCAGCAGCCTTAGACTAGCGGGGTCGGATACGCAGTATTTT.

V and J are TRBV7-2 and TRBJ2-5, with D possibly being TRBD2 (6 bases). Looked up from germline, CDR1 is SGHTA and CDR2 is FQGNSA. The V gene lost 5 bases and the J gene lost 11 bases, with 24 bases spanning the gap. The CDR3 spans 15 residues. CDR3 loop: CASSLMAGLGNEQYF. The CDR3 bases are TGTGCCAGCAGCCTAATGGCGGGGCTCGGGAATGAGCAGTACTTC. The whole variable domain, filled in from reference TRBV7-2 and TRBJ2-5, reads GAGVSQSPSNKVTEKGKDVELRCDPISGHTALYWYRQSLGQGLEFLIYFQGNSAPDKSGLPSDRFSAERTGGSVSTLTIQRTQQEDSAVYLCASSLMAGLGNEQYFGPGTRLLVL.

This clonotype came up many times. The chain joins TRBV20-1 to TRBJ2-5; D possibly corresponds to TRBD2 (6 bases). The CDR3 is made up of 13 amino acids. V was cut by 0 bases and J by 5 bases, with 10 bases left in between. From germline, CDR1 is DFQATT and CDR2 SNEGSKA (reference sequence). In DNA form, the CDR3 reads TGCAGTGCTAGAGATGGGGGGACGGAGACCCAGTACTTC. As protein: CSARDGGTETQYF.

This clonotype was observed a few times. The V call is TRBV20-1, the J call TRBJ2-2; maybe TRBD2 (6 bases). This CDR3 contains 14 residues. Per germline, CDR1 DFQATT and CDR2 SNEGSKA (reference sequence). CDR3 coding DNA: TGCGTGGCGGACGGGGGAAGAAACACCGGGGAGCTGTTTTTT. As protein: CVADGGRNTGELFF.